Each of the 2 T cell receptor beta chains below was sequenced from the same sample in a study of OX40 agonist ivuxolimab in advanced cancers. The protocol was immunoSEQ multiplex PCR, while the TCRdb copy is restricted to in-frame clones and leaves out a portion. The sample lists 57,000 or so clones, about 90% occurring once. Sequencing used CD4+ or CD8+ T cells sorted from blood, obtained in a trial of the OX40 agonist ivuxolimab. Receptors were obtained from an adult with an advanced solid tumor such as melanoma, head and neck, liver or kidney cancer.

The J gene is TRBJ2-3, the V gene TRBV7-6; 9 nucleotides match TRBD2. Germline-derived CDR1 and CDR2 are SGHVS and FNYEAQ. The CDR3 contains 17 residues. V shed 5 bases, J shed 1 base, and the junction held 10 bases outside the gene matches. CDR3 region: CASSRTPSGKGTDTQYF. As DNA, the CDR3 is TGTGCCAGCAGCCGAACCCCTAGCGGGAAGGGCACAGATACGCAGTATTTT.

The gene calls are TRBV4-1 and TRBJ2-3, with D maybe TRBD2 (6 bases). V was shortened by 3 bases and J by 0 bases, with 10 bases between the two germline ends. Germline V gene lookup returns CDR1 MGHRA and CDR2 YSYEKL. This CDR3 has 15 residues. In nucleotides, the CDR3 is TGCGCCAGCAGCCACGGAGGGGCTAGCACAGATACGCAGTATTTT. Its translation is CASSHGGASTDTQYF.